The text below deals with one T cell receptor beta chain. Its antigen is unidentified. During its preparation, the TCRbeta library received unique molecular identifiers. TCRdb reprocessed the PCR reads via MiXCR and lists one record per CDR3 protein. The sample consists of about 1,000,000 distinct CDR3 sequences, about 29% of them appearing once. The data belong to a study of T-cell reconstitution after alpha-beta-depleted transplantation in children. Study-level results: Diversity of TCRbeta at day 60 was high in some patients, arising from surviving recipient T cells and thymic progenitors. The authors attributed T-cell counts and diversity one year after transplant mostly to newly produced T cells.

The sample here was PBMCs, mostly from graft donor cells, taken 360 days after TCRalphabeta/CD19-depleted stem cell transplant. The TCR was taken from a boy under two years old who had a stem cell transplant for SCID, so the T cells may come from the graft donor.

The CDR3 DNA reads TGCAGTGCAACCCAGGGGACCTACGAGCAGTACTTC. Its protein product is CSATQGTYEQYF. This sequence joins TRBV20-1 and TRBJ2-7; a weak D match, TRBD1 (6 bases). The CDR3 sequence is 12 residues long. Germline assignment: CDR1 DFQATT and CDR2 SNEGSKA (reference sequence). V lost 6 bases to trimming and J lost 2 bases, with 11 bases between them.